This TCR beta chain was captured in a study of cytomegalovirus exposure and HLA in healthy donors. Study-level points and caveats: A later analysis associated 15,000 to 20,000 TCR beta sequences with HLA alleles at a 0.05 false discovery rate.

About this clone itself: What it binds is not known.

The PCR was carried out with 60 Vbeta primers and 13 Jbeta primers. In the original processing: Unique TCR beta chains numbered about 79 million in a later analysis, with roughly 11 million shared. Measured with immunoSEQ multiplex PCR; TCRdb has only the in-frame clones, and not every one. The V and J calls and clone size come from that table; D and trimming were worked out from the DNA. This sample yields 170,000 or so clones, of which 77% are seen a single time; approximately 1.5% belongs to the top ten. With 4 bases clipped from V and 1 base from J, the junction kept 2 bases outside the gene matches. From germline, CDR1 is SGHNT and CDR2 YYREEE (reference sequence). CDR3 length equals 14 residues.

The sequence derives from a young woman in good health and CMV-seropositive. Sequencing used PBMCs. The chain employs TRBV5-4 and TRBJ1-3, with TRBD1 matching 7 bases. DNA of the CDR3: TGTGCCAGCAGCCTGACAGGGTCTGGAAACACCATATATTTT. Its translation: CASSLTGSGNTIYF. The variable domain in full, with the rest retrieved from reference TRBV5-4 and TRBJ1-3, is ETGVTQSPTHLIKTRGQQVTLRCSSQSGHNTVSWYQQALGQGPQFIFQYYREEENGRGNFPPRFSGLQFPNYSSELNVNALELDDSALYLCASSLTGSGNTIYFGEGSWLTVV.